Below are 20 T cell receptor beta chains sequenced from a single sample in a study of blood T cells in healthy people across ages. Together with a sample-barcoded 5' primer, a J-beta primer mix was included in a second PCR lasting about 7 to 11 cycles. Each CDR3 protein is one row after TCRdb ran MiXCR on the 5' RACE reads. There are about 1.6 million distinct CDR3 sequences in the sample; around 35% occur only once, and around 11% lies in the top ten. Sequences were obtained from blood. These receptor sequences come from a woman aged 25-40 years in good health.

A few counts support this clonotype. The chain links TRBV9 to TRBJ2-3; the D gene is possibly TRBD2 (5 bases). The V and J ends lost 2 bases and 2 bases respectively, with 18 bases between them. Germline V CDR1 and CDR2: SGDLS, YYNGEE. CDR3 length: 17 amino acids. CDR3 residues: CASSVSPTGSYTDTQYF. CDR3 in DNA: TGTGCCAGCAGCGTGAGCCCGACGGGAAGCTACACAGATACGCAGTATTTT.

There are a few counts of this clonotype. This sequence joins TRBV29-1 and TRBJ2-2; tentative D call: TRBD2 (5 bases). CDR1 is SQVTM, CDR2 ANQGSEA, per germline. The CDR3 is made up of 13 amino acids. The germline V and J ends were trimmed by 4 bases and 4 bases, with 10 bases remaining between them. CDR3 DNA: TGCAGCGTTGCCCAGGACTTCACCGGGGAGCTGTTTTTT. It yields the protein CSVAQDFTGELFF.

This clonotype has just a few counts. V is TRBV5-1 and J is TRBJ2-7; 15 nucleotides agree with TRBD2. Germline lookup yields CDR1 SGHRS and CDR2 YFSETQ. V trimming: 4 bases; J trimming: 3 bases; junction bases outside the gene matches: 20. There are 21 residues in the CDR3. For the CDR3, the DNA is TGCGCCAGCAGCATGAGCCCGGGACTAGCGGGAGGTCGGTCGTTAAACTACGAGCAGTACTTC. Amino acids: CASSMSPGLAGGRSLNYEQYF.

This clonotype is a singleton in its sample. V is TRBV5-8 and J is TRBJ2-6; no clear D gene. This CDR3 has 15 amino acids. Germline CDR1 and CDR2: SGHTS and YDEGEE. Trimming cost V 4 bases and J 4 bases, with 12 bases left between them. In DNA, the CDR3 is TGTGCCAGCAGCATTGACTCACCCGGGGCCAACGTCCTGACTTTC. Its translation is CASSIDSPGANVLTF.

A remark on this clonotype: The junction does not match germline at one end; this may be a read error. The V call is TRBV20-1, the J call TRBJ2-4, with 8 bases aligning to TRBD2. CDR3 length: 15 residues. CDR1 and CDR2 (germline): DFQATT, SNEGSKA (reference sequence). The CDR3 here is CSAREKFSGANIQYF. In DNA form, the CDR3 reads TGCAGTGCCAGAGAAAAATTTAGCGGGGCGAACATTCAGTACTTC.

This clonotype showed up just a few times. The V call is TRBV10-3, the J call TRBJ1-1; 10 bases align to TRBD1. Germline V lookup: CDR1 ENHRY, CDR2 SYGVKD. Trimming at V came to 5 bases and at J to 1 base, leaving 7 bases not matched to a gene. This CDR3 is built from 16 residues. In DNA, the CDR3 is TGTGCCATCAGTCGGACAGGGGGGACAGGGAACACTGAAGCTTTCTTT. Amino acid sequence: CAISRTGGTGNTEAFF.

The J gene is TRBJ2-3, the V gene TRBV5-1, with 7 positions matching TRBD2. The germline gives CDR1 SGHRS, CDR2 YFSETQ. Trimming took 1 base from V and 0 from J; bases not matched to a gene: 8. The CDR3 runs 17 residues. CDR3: CASSLMSAGYSTDTQYF. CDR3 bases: TGCGCCAGCAGCTTGATGTCAGCGGGATATAGCACAGATACGCAGTATTTT.

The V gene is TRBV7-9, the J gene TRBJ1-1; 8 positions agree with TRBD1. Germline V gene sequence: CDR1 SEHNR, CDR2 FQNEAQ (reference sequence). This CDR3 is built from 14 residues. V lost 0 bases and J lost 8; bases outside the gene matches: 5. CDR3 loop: CASSLAAGGREAFF. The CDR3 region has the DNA TGTGCCAGCAGCTTAGCGGCAGGGGGCCGGGAAGCTTTCTTT.

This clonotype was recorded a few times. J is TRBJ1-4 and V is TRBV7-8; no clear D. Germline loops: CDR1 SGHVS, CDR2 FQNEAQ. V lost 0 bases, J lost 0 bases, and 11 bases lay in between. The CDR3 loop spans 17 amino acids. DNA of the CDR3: TGTGCCAGCAGCTTAGCCCTTCTGGGAGCAACTAATGAAAAACTGTTTTTT. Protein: CASSLALLGATNEKLFF.

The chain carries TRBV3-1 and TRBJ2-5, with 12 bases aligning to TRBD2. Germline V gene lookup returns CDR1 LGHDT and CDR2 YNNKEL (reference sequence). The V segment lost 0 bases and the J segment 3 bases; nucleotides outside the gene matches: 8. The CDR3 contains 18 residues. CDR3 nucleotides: TGTGCCAGCAGCCAAGAGGCCGGTGGACTAGCGGGGAAAGAGACCCAGTACTTC. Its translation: CASSQEAGGLAGKETQYF.

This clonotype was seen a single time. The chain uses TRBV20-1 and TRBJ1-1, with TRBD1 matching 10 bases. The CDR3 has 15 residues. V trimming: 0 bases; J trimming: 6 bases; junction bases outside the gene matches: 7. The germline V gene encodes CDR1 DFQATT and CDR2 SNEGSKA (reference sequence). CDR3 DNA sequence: TGCAGTGCTAGAGAGGGGGGACAGGGGAATTCTGAAGCTTTCTTT. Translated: CSAREGGQGNSEAFF.

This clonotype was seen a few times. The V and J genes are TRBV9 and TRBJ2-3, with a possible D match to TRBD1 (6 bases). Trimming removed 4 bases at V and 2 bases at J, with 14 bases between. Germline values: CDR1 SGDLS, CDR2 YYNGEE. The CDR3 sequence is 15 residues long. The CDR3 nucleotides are TGTGCCAGCAGCCGGACAGATGGCTACACAGATACGCAGTATTTT. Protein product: CASSRTDGYTDTQYF. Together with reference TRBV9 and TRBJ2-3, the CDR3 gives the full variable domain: DSGVTQTPKHLITATGQRVTLRCSPRSGDLSVYWYQQSLDQGLQFLIQYYNGEERAKGNILERFSAQQFPDLHSELNLSSLELGDSALYFCASSRTDGYTDTQYFGPGTRLTVL.

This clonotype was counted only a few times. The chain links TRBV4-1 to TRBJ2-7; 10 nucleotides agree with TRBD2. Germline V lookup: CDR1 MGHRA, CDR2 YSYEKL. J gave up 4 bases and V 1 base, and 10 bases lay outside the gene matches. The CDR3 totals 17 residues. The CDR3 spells CASSQARRPSGGYEQYF. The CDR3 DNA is TGCGCCAGCAGCCAAGCTCGCCGGCCTAGCGGGGGATACGAGCAGTACTTC.

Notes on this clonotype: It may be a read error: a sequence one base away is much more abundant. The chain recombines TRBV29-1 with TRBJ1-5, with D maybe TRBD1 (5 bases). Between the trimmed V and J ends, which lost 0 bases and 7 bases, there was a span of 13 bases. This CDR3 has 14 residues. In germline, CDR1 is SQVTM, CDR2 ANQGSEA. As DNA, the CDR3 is TGCAGCGTTGAAGAGGGGGGAATTGGGCAGCCCCAGCATTTT. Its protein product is CSVEEGGIGQPQHF.

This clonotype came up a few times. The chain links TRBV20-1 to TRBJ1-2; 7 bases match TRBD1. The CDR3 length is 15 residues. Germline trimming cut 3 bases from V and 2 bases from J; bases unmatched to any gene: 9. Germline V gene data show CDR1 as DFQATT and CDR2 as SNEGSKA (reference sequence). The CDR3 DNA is TGCAGTGCTAGGCCGCCCAGGGGGAAGAACTATGGCTACACCTTC. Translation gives CSARPPRGKNYGYTF.

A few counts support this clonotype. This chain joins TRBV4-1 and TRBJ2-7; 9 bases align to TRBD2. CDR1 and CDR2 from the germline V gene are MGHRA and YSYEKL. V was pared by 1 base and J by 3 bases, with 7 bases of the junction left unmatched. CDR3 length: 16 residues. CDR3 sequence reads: CASSQGRLAGNYEQYF. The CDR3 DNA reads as TGCGCCAGCAGCCAAGGCAGGCTAGCGGGGAACTACGAGCAGTACTTC.

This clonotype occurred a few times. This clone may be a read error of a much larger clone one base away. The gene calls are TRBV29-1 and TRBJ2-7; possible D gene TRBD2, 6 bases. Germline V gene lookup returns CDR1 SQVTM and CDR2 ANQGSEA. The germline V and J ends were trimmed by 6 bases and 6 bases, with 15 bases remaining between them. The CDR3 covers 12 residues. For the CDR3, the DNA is TGCAGCGTCGGGAGAACAGGTCCCGAGCAGTACTTC. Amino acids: CSVGRTGPEQYF.

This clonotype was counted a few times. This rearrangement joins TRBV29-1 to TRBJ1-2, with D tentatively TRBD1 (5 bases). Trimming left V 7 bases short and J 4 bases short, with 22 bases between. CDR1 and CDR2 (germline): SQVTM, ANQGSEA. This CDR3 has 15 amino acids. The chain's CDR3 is CSARVGSSGRYGYTF. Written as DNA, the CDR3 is TGCAGCGCCCGGGTGGGGAGTTCGGGGCGCTATGGCTACACCTTC.

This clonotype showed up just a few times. The CDR3 sequence: CSAWQAGRSDTQYF. In nucleotides, the CDR3 is TGCAGTGCTTGGCAAGCGGGGAGATCAGATACGCAGTATTTT. The chain uses TRBV20-1 and TRBJ2-3, with TRBD2 identical over 7 bases. Trimming took 5 bases from V and 4 from J; bases not matched to a gene: 9. From germline, CDR1 is DFQATT and CDR2 SNEGSKA (reference sequence). This CDR3 has 14 amino acids.

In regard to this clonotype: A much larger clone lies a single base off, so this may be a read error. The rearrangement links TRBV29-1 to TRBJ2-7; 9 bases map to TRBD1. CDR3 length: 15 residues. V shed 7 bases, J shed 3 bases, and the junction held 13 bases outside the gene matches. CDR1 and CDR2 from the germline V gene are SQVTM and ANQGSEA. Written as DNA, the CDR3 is TGCAGCGCAGGAAGTGGTTCGGGACAGGGCTACGAGCAGTACTTC. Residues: CSAGSGSGQGYEQYF.